These 3 T cell receptor beta chains were sequenced from one sample in a study of shared T cell receptors in the human thymus. This table comes from immunoSEQ multiplex PCR, and its TCRdb copy is limited to in-frame clones, with some not included. The sample yields 540,000 or so clones, around three quarters seen once. These data were also filed under a second study, of human thymus T cells.

Sequencing was carried out using thymocytes. These receptors came from a boy less than two years old with a congenital heart defect.

The CDR3 DNA sequence: TGTGCCAGCAGCCCCCCGGGACTAGCGCGGTACGAGCAGTACTTC. Translation: CASSPPGLARYEQYF. The chain employs TRBV5-6 and TRBJ2-7; 10 positions agree with TRBD2. Trimming took 4 bases from V and 4 from J; bases not matched to a gene: 8. The CDR3 runs to 15 residues. Germline CDR1 reads SGHDT; CDR2 reads YYEEEE. The full variable domain, rest sourced from reference TRBV5-6 and TRBJ2-7, is DAGVTQSPTHLIKTRGQQVTLRCSPKSGHDTVSWYQQALGQGPQFIFQYYEEEERQRGNFPDRFSGHQFPNYSSELNVNALLLGDSALYLCASSPPGLARYEQYFGPGTRLTVT.

The V call is TRBV5-1, the J call TRBJ1-2, with TRBD1 matching 7 bases. This CDR3 region has 17 residues. Germline loops: CDR1 SGHRS, CDR2 YFSETQ. V shed 1 base and J 0 bases; nucleotides not matched to a gene: 9. CDR3 amino acids: CASSLHRGRGANYGYTF. CDR3 sequence (DNA): TGCGCCAGCAGCTTGCACAGGGGAAGGGGCGCTAACTATGGCTACACCTTC.

This clone was seen only once. This chain connects TRBV29-1 to TRBJ1-1, with 10 positions matching TRBD1. The CDR3 has 15 amino acids. Per germline, CDR1 SQVTM and CDR2 ANQGSEA. V dropped 7 bases and J dropped 0; count of bases not matched to a gene: 8. CDR3 amino acids: CSAAGQGNVNTEAFF. The CDR3, as DNA: TGCAGCGCTGCGGGACAGGGGAATGTGAACACTGAAGCTTTCTTT.